These T cell receptor beta chains were read from a single sample in a study of graft-versus-host responses after intestinal transplantation. Their cognate antigens are unknown. Data came from immunoSEQ multiplex PCR; TCRdb stores just in-frame clones and leaves some out. The sample contains fewer than 130,000 clones, around 93% of which appear only once. The specimen was unstimulated CD8+ T cells sorted from spleen or lymph node cells, collected before intestinal transplant. Source of these receptors: a human donor who received an intestinal transplant. Each CDR3 is given with its conserved first and last residue. D genes are given only for firm matches. Expanded clones are given a class, and other clones once, few, many or no size at all.

cdr3_nt,cdr3_aa,clone_size,j_call,v_call,d_call
TGCGCCAGCAGTGAGGCGAACGAGCAGTACTTC,CASSEANEQYF,-,TRBJ2-7,TRBV10-2,-
TGTGCCAGCAGCTGGGGACTAGCGGGAGGGCTTGAGCAGTTCTTC,CASSWGLAGGLEQFF,-,TRBJ2-1,TRBV5-8,TRBD2
TGTGCCAGCAGTGTATGGACAGGGGGTGAGGTCCATGGCTACACCTTC,CASSVWTGGEVHGYTF,-,TRBJ1-2,TRBV28,TRBD1
TGTGCCATCAGGAGCCCGGGCCGACTAGCGCCCTCCTACAATGAGCAGTTCTTC,CAIRSPGRLAPSYNEQFF,-,TRBJ2-1,TRBV10-3,TRBD2
TGTGCCAGTAGTATCAGGGTCTACAATGAGCAGTTCTTC,CASSIRVYNEQFF,-,TRBJ2-1,TRBV19,-
TGTGCCTGGAGTGTACTAGGACACCTTGAAGCTTTCTTT,CAWSVLGHLEAFF,-,TRBJ1-1,TRBV30,-
TGTGCCAGTAGTATGCGCGTAGATACGCAGTATTTT,CASSMRVDTQYF,-,TRBJ2-3,TRBV19,-
TGTGCCAGCAGTTTAGGTTTATCAAATCAGCCCCAGCATTTT,CASSLGLSNQPQHF,-,TRBJ1-5,TRBV28,-
TGTGCCAGCAGCGTCCGGGGACAGGGGGCCCATGAGCAGTTCTTC,CASSVRGQGAHEQFF,-,TRBJ2-1,TRBV7-9,TRBD1
TGTGCCAGTAGTATCCTGGGACTAGGCAATCAGCCCCAGCATTTT,CASSILGLGNQPQHF,-,TRBJ1-5,TRBV19,-
TGTGCCAGCTCCTTGGGAGGGAACAATCAGCCCCAGCATTTT,CASSLGGNNQPQHF,-,TRBJ1-5,TRBV6-5,-
TGTGCCAGCAGCTTGAGCAGCTCTGGAAACACCATATATTTT,CASSLSSSGNTIYF,-,TRBJ1-3,TRBV7-9,-
TGCGCCAGCAGCTGGGACGGCTATGGCTACACCTTC,CASSWDGYGYTF,-,TRBJ1-2,TRBV5-1,-
TGTGCCAGCAGCTTAGACATGGGAAGGATGGAGACCCAGTACTTC,CASSLDMGRMETQYF,-,TRBJ2-5,TRBV11-2,-
TGTGCCAGTAGTATAGATCTGTGGGGGCGGGATACGCAGTATTTT,CASSIDLWGRDTQYF,-,TRBJ2-3,TRBV19,-
TGTGCCAGCAGCTTATTATTTTCCCGGCAGAACACTGAAGCTTTCTTT,CASSLLFSRQNTEAFF,once,TRBJ1-1,TRBV7-9,-
TGCGCCAGCAGCCCCGTTGGACTCACCATAGAGGGGAATCAGCCCCAGCATTTT,CASSPVGLTIEGNQPQHF,-,TRBJ1-5,TRBV4-1,-
TGTGCTAGTGCCCGGGAGAGAGAGACCCAGTACTTC,CASARERETQYF,-,TRBJ2-5,TRBV12-5,-
TGCGCCAGCAGCCCAGGGGGGTTGAACACCGGGGAGCTGTTTTTT,CASSPGGLNTGELFF,-,TRBJ2-2,TRBV5-1,-
TGTGCCAGCTCGTTGGCAGGGGGTTACGAGCAGTACTTC,CASSLAGGYEQYF,-,TRBJ2-7,TRBV18,TRBD1
TGTGCCAGCAGTTTAGCCGGCGTTGGGCAGCCCCAGCATTTT,CASSLAGVGQPQHF,once,TRBJ1-5,TRBV27,-
TGTGCCAGCAGTCAGCCGACAGGGTTTTCAGATGGCTACACCTTC,CASSQPTGFSDGYTF,-,TRBJ1-2,TRBV6-1,TRBD1
TGTGCTAGTGGTATATCGACAGGTTCTATTTCTGAAGCTTTCTTT,CASGISTGSISEAFF,-,TRBJ1-1,TRBV12-5,-
TGTGCCAGCAGCTCAGCCGGGACAGCCTACAATGAGCAGTTCTTC,CASSSAGTAYNEQFF,-,TRBJ2-1,TRBV11-2,TRBD1
TGCGCCAGCAGCGCGGACAGGGTCGGAGCTTTCTTT,CASSADRVGAFF,-,TRBJ1-1,TRBV5-1,TRBD1
TGTGCCACCAGCAGAGATAAGGTTTCTGAGCAGTTCTTC,CATSRDKVSEQFF,-,TRBJ2-1,TRBV15,-
TGTGCCCGGGCGCGGGCACCCAGCAATGAGCAGTTCTTC,CARARAPSNEQFF,-,TRBJ2-1,TRBV2,-
TGTGCCAGCAGCTTAGCGTGGGGGAGCTCCTACAATGAGCAGTTCTTC,CASSLAWGSSYNEQFF,once,TRBJ2-1,TRBV7-6,-
TGTGCCAGCAGCCTCCTGACTAGCGGGAGTCGCAACGAGCAGTACTTC,CASSLLTSGSRNEQYF,once,TRBJ2-7,TRBV7-9,TRBD2
TGTGCCAGCAGTCTCAACCGGGGGGTTGATGAAAAACTGTTTTTT,CASSLNRGVDEKLFF,-,TRBJ1-4,TRBV6-6,-
TGTGCCAGCAGTGACTTCGGGCAGGAGCCTACCTATGGCTACACCTTC,CASSDFGQEPTYGYTF,-,TRBJ1-2,TRBV6-1,-
TGTGCCAGCAGTGGGGCTCGCGGGAGGGCCTCCTACGAGCAGTACTTC,CASSGARGRASYEQYF,-,TRBJ2-7,TRBV25-1,TRBD2
TGTGCCAGTAGTTCCCCGGGACAGGGGGCGAGCAATCAGCCCCAGCATTTT,CASSSPGQGASNQPQHF,-,TRBJ1-5,TRBV19,TRBD1
TGTGCCAGCAGTGAGGCGTTGGGGCGGGAGGCCTACGAGCAGTACTTC,CASSEALGREAYEQYF,once,TRBJ2-7,TRBV6-1,TRBD2
TGTGCTAGTGGTCCCCCCGGGGGCTCTCAAGAGACCCAGTACTTC,CASGPPGGSQETQYF,-,TRBJ2-5,TRBV12-5,-
TGTGCCAGCAGCTTGCGTGGAAGTGAGCAGTTCTTC,CASSLRGSEQFF,once,TRBJ2-1,TRBV5-8,-
TGTGCCAGCAGTACACAGGGTAACGAGCAGTACTTC,CASSTQGNEQYF,once,TRBJ2-7,TRBV27,-
TGTGCCAGCAGCCCCGAGAGGACAGACAGAAGCTACACCTTC,CASSPERTDRSYTF,-,TRBJ1-2,TRBV11-2,-
TGTGCCAGCAGTCCAACGACCGGGGAGCTGTTTTTT,CASSPTTGELFF,few,TRBJ2-2,TRBV27,-
TGTGCCAGCAGCTTGGGACTAGCGGGAGTCATACTGGGGAATGAGCAGTTCTTC,CASSLGLAGVILGNEQFF,-,TRBJ2-1,TRBV9,TRBD2
TGTGCCAGTAGTACGCGGGAGGCGGACTACGAGCAGTACTTC,CASSTREADYEQYF,-,TRBJ2-7,TRBV19,TRBD2
TGTGCCAGCAGCCTTTCTCGGCTAGCGGGAGGTCCCGGGTATTTT,CASSLSRLAGGPGYF,-,TRBJ2-3,TRBV21-1,-
TGTGCCAGCAGTTCCGGCGCGGGACCCGCCTACGAGCAGTACTTC,CASSSGAGPAYEQYF,-,TRBJ2-7,TRBV6-6,-
TGCGCCAGCAGCCCGGGACTAGCGGGAGGAGGCGAGCAGTACTTC,CASSPGLAGGGEQYF,-,TRBJ2-7,TRBV5-1,TRBD2
TGTGCCAGCAGAAAGGAGGGATTGAGCACTGAAGCTTTCTTT,CASRKEGLSTEAFF,-,TRBJ1-1,TRBV6-5,-
TGTGCCTGGAGTGGCGGGGAAGGCTACACCTTC,CAWSGGEGYTF,-,TRBJ1-2,TRBV30,-